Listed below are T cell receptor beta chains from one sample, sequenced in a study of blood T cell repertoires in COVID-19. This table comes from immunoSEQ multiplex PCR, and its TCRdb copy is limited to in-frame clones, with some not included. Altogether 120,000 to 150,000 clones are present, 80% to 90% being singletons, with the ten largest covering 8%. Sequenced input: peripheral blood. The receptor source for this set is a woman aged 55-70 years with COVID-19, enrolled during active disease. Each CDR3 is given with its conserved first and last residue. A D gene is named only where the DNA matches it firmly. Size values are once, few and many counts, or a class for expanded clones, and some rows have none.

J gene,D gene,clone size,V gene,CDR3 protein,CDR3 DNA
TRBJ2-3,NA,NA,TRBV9,CASSSSGGSTDTQYF,TGTGCCAGCAGCAGTAGCGGAGGAAGCACAGATACGCAGTATTTT
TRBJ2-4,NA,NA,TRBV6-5,CASRKDSPGHIQYF,TGTGCCAGCAGAAAGGACAGCCCGGGGCACATTCAGTACTTC
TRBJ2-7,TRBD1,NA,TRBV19,CASSMHRDSLYEQYF,TGTGCCAGTAGTATGCATAGGGACAGCTTATACGAGCAGTACTTC
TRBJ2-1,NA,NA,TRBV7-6,CASSLQDEQFF,TGTGCCAGCAGCTTACAGGATGAGCAGTTCTTC
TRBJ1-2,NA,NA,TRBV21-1,CASSTRGDLYGYTF,TGTGCCAGCAGCACGCGGGGGGATCTCTATGGCTACACCTTC
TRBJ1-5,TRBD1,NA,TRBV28,CASSSTGEEPQHF,TGTGCCAGCAGTTCGACAGGGGAGGAGCCCCAGCATTTT
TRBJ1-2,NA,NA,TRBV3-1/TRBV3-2,CASSQPTGSDYGYTF,TGTGCCAGCAGCCAACCAACAGGGAGCGACTATGGCTACACCTTC
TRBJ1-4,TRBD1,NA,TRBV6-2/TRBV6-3,CASSRGTVPNEKLFF,TGTGCCAGCAGCCGTGGGACAGTTCCTAATGAAAAACTGTTTTTT
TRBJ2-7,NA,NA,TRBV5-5,CASSVGYEQYF,TGTGCCAGCAGCGTCGGCTACGAGCAGTACTTC
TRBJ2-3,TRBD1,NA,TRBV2,CASSEQGEDTQYF,TGTGCCAGCAGTGAGCAGGGGGAGGATACGCAGTATTTT
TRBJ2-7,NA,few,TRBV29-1,CSVRMGSPRYEQYF,TGCAGCGTCCGTATGGGCAGTCCTCGGTACGAGCAGTACTTC
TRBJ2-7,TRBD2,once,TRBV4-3,CASSPGTSGVWEQYF,TGCGCCAGCAGCCCCGGGACTAGCGGGGTGTGGGAGCAGTACTTC
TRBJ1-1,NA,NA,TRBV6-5,CASSTDSPWTEAFF,TGTGCCAGCAGCACAGACAGTCCTTGGACTGAAGCTTTCTTT
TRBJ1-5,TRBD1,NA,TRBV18,CASSLGTASNQPQHF,TGTGCCAGCTCACTTGGGACAGCCTCTAATCAGCCCCAGCATTTT
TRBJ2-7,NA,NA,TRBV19,CASSITQGTEGEQYF,TGTGCCAGTAGTATAACCCAGGGGACCGAGGGGGAGCAGTACTTC
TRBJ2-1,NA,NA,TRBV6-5,CASSYLEQGNEQFF,TGTGCCAGCAGTTACCTAGAACAGGGTAATGAGCAGTTCTTC
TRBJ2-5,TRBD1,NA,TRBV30,CAWSPTGQGRETQYF,TGTGCCTGGAGTCCCACGGGACAGGGCAGGGAGACCCAGTACTTC
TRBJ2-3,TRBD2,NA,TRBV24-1,CATSPSGTSTDTQYF,TGTGCCACCAGTCCTAGCGGGACTAGCACAGATACGCAGTATTTT
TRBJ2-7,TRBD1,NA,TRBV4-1,CASSRPGQSSYEQYF,TGCGCCAGCAGCCGCCCGGGACAGAGCTCCTACGAGCAGTACTTC
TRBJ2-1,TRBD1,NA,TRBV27,CASSLSRTGAREQFF,TGTGCCAGCAGTTTATCAAGGACAGGGGCGAGGGAGCAGTTCTTC
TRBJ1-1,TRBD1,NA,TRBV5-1,CASSLRTGNTEAFF,TGCGCCAGCAGCCTACGGACAGGGAACACTGAAGCTTTCTTT
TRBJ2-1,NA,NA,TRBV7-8,CASSRYTGRGDYNEQFF,TGTGCCAGCAGTCGCTACACAGGGAGAGGGGATTACAATGAGCAGTTCTTC
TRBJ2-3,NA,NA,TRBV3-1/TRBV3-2,CASSQTTSTDTQYF,TGTGCCAGCAGCCAAACTACAAGCACAGATACGCAGTATTTT
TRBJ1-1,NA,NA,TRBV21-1,CASSLTGTGGTTEAFF,TGTGCCAGCAGCCTCACGGGGACAGGGGGCACCACTGAAGCTTTCTTT